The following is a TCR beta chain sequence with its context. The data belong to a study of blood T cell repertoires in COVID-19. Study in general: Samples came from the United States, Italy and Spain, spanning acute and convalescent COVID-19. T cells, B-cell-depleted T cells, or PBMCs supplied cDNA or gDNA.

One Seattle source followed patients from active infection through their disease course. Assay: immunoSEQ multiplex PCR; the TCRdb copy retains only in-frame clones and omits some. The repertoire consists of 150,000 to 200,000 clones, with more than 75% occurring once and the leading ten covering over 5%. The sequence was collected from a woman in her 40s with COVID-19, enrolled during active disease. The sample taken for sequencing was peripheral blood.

The CDR3 reads CASYGFASLGNEQFF. In DNA form, the CDR3 reads TGTGCCAGCTACGGGTTCGCTAGCCTAGGGAATGAGCAGTTCTTC. V gene TRBV6-5 combines with J gene TRBJ2-1; TRBD2 might be the D (5 bases). The CDR3 runs 15 residues. V was shortened by 8 bases and J by 7 bases, with 21 bases between the two germline ends. Germline assignment: CDR1 MNHEY and CDR2 SVGAGI.